Following are 3 T cell receptor beta chains from one sample sequenced in a study of T cells after yellow fever vaccination. One entry per CDR3 protein results from TCRdb running MiXCR on the 5' RACE reads. This table holds about 320,000 distinct CDR3 sequences, roughly 10% found once. Sequenced here: CD4+ T cells sorted from PBMCs, sampled 45 days after the yellow fever booster vaccination. These receptor sequences come from a man between 18 and 35 years old who received the YFV17D yellow fever vaccine.

This clonotype showed up just a few times. V gene TRBV4-3 combines with J gene TRBJ2-2; TRBD1 might be the D (5 bases). The V gene lost 0 bases and the J gene lost 6 bases, with 8 bases spanning the gap. CDR1 is LGHNA, CDR2 YSLEER, per germline. The CDR3 extends over 14 amino acids. The CDR3 DNA is TGCGCCAGCAGCCAAGAGCCAGGGCCCGGGGAGCTGTTTTTT. It encodes CASSQEPGPGELFF.

A few counts support this clonotype. The chain links TRBV7-9 to TRBJ2-5; TRBD1 matches 8 bases. V trimming: 2 bases; J trimming: 4 bases; junction bases outside the gene matches: 6. Looked up from germline, CDR1 is SEHNR and CDR2 is FQNEAQ (reference sequence). This CDR3 comprises 15 residues. CDR3 residues: CASSLSAGGSETQYF. DNA for the CDR3: TGTGCCAGCAGCTTATCAGCAGGGGGCTCAGAGACCCAGTACTTC. Full variable domain (outside the CDR3, taken from reference TRBV7-9 and TRBJ2-5): DTGVSQNPRHKITKRGQNVTFRCDPISEHNRLYWYRQTLGQGPEFLTYFQNEAQLEKSRLLSDRFSAERPKGSFSTLEIQRTEQGDSAMYLCASSLSAGGSETQYFGPGTRLLVL.

This clonotype was observed a few times. The CDR3 nucleotides read TGTGCCAGCAGTTTCGTCCCGGGGGGGCCAGATACGCAGTATTTT. It encodes CASSFVPGGPDTQYF. The chain combines TRBV12-3 or TRBV12-4 with TRBJ2-3, with 8 bases matching TRBD2. Trimming removed 3 bases from V and 4 bases from J; junction bases left unmatched: 6. The CDR3 length is 15 residues.